Included here is one TCR beta chain sequence, with context. The antigen is undetermined. This sample is drawn from a study of T cells in Graves' hyperthyroidism and ophthalmopathy. Study-wide results and caveats: Separating ophthalmopathy from stable hyperthyroidism was achieved by a 13 V-J model. Median prediction lead before ophthalmopathy onset was 6.5 to 7 months with the model. Most clonotypes expanded in the thyroid (above 0.001) were also present in blood.

The V gene's germline CDR1 is MNHNY and CDR2 SVGAGI (reference sequence). The CDR3 consists of 14 residues. V lost 4 bases to trimming and J lost 3 bases, with 9 bases between them. Among the patients, aged 18 to 65, hyperthyroidism was newly diagnosed and had lasted under 2 months. TCR beta CDR3 sequences were amplified from RNA transcripts. HTBI primers drove first-round RT-PCR of the TCR CDR3. TCRdb reprocessed the multiplex PCR reads with MiXCR, giving one entry per CDR3 protein. The sample has hundreds of thousands of distinct CDR3 sequences, more than 30% seen once. This receptor was identified in a man aged 18-30 years with Graves' hyperthyroidism. The sample comprised blood. The chain uses TRBV6-6 and TRBJ1-4, with D possibly TRBD1 on 5 matching bases. CDR3 coding DNA: TGTGCCAGCAGTTCAGGGAGAGCTAATGAAAAACTGTTTTTT. Its protein is CASSSGRANEKLFF.